This T cell receptor (beta chain) stems from a study of vaccination and CD4 T cells after COVID-19. Study summary: Median time from COVID diagnosis to post-COVID sampling was 101 days (35 to 161).

The Oncomine TCR Beta short-read assay generated sequence data from the DNA of cultured CD4+ T cells. TCRdb re-analysed the PCR reads in MiXCR, keeping a single row per CDR3 protein. Of over 10,000 distinct CDR3 sequences detected, 35% to 40% appear once; the ten largest clones hold about a sixth. As to this clonotype: Its antigen is undetermined.

Documented treatment: roughly 11-day PBMC culture with coronavirus spike peptide pools or control peptides (ViraFEST assay). The source material was cultured CD4+ T cells from blood. The origin of this receptor is a human donor with COVID-19.

The CDR3 is CASSPVEAFF. DNA of the CDR3: TGTGCCAGCAGCCCTGTAGAAGCTTTCTTT. V is TRBV7-9 and J is TRBJ1-1; no reliable D call. Germline lookup yields CDR1 SEHNR and CDR2 FQNEAQ (reference sequence). The CDR3 extends over 10 amino acids. V gave up 5 bases and J gave up 8 bases, with 6 bases separating them.